The TCR beta chain described here comes from a study of T cells in Graves' hyperthyroidism and ophthalmopathy. About the research overall: At initial diagnosis, before any treatment had begun, peripheral blood was obtained.

The CDR3 length is 16 residues. V shed 0 bases, J shed 5 bases, and the junction held 9 bases outside the gene matches. Germline CDR1 SEHNR, CDR2 FQNEAQ (reference sequence). Amplified TCR beta CDR3 regions came from RNA transcripts. RT-PCR in the first round (using the HTBI primer set) targeted the TCR CDR3. Each CDR3 protein gets one entry after TCRdb re-called the multiplex PCR reads with MiXCR. Here the sample spans hundreds of thousands of distinct CDR3 sequences, more than 15% being singletons. A patient was excluded if there was uncontrolled infection, other autoimmune disease, pregnancy or lactation.

The sequenced sample consisted of blood. The origin of this receptor is a middle-aged woman with Graves' ophthalmopathy. The chain links TRBV7-9 to TRBJ2-5; the match to TRBD1 covers 7 bases. The CDR3 loop reads CASSLAVTGSKETQYF. Here the CDR3 DNA reads TGTGCCAGCAGCTTAGCCGTGACAGGGTCGAAGGAGACCCAGTACTTC.